One and the same sample provided the 19 T cell receptor beta chains below, sequenced in a study of T cell responses to AZD1222 COVID-19 vaccine. Measured with immunoSEQ multiplex PCR; TCRdb has only the in-frame clones, and not every one. The sample consists of around 100,000 clones, about 92% of them appearing once. The sequences come from peripheral blood, collected on day 0 of AZD1222 vaccination. The origin of the receptors is an adult in good health.

The rearrangement joins TRBV12-3 or TRBV12-4 to TRBJ2-7; D gene uncertain. Trimming stripped 6 bases from V and 3 bases from J, with 9 bases between. The CDR3 runs 12 residues. The CDR3 loop reads CASRKHIYEQYF. The CDR3, as DNA: TGTGCCAGCAGAAAACATATCTACGAGCAGTACTTC.

The chain uses TRBV7-3 and TRBJ2-1; D call uncertain. Germline values: CDR1 SGHTA, CDR2 FQGTGA. The CDR3 loop spans 13 amino acids. V was clipped by 3 bases and J by 6 bases, with 9 bases between them. The CDR3 bases are TGTGCCAGCAGCTTCGGTAGAGGCAATGAGCAGTTCTTC. Its translation: CASSFGRGNEQFF.

The rearrangement uses TRBV18 and TRBJ2-1, with 8 bases matching TRBD2. Trimming cost V 3 bases and J 8 bases; bases outside gene matches: 0. The CDR3 length is 12 residues. Looked up from germline, CDR1 is KGHSH and CDR2 is LQKENI. The CDR3 is CASSPTSDEQFF. DNA for the CDR3: TGTGCCAGCTCACCGACTAGCGATGAGCAGTTCTTC.

The CDR3 sequence: CASSQEDPAATNYGYTF. The DNA of the CDR3 is TGCGCCAGCAGCCAAGAAGACCCAGCCGCTACTAACTATGGCTACACCTTC. The gene calls are TRBV4-3 and TRBJ1-2, with D hard to call. Germline loops: CDR1 LGHNA, CDR2 YSLEER. The CDR3 has 17 residues. V was clipped by 0 bases and J by 0 bases, with 14 bases between them.

This chain uses TRBV28 with TRBJ2-1, with D unclear. The CDR3 runs 15 residues. Between the trimmed V and J ends, which lost 5 bases and 5 bases, there was a span of 16 bases. Germline-derived CDR1 and CDR2 are MDHEN and SYDVKM. The CDR3 spells CASSAGSPRNNEQFF. The CDR3 nucleotides are TGTGCCAGCAGTGCCGGGTCCCCAAGGAACAATGAGCAGTTCTTC.

The V and J genes are TRBV7-9 and TRBJ1-5; D is unclear. Trimming took off 1 base at V and 0 bases at J, with 7 bases between the two ends. The CDR3 loop spans 15 amino acids. CDR1 is SEHNR, CDR2 FQNEAQ, per germline (reference sequence). The CDR3 protein is CASSLGLYSNQPQHF. In DNA, the CDR3 is TGTGCCAGCAGCTTAGGACTTTATAGCAATCAGCCCCAGCATTTT.

The chain combines TRBV2 with TRBJ2-1, with TRBD1 matching 8 bases. V was pared by 6 bases and J by 6 bases, with 4 bases of the junction left unmatched. Germline V CDR1 and CDR2: SNHLY, FYNNEI. CDR3 length: 13 residues. CDR3 bases: TGTGCCAGCAGAGGACAGGGTGGCAATGAGCAGTTCTTC. It specifies CASRGQGGNEQFF.

The J gene is TRBJ2-3, the V gene TRBV21-1; the DNA was not compared with TRBD1, the D call given in the table. TRBV21-1 is designated a pseudogene. The CDR3 spans 20 residues. The DNA for the CDR3 is TGTGCCAGCAGCGATGGAAGCCACTACCCCGGACAGACCTCCGGAGATACGCAGTATTTT. Protein: CASSDGSHYPGQTSGDTQYF.

The chain employs TRBV28 and TRBJ1-1, with D possibly TRBD1 on 5 matching bases. CDR1 MDHEN and CDR2 SYDVKM come from the germline V gene. V gave up 0 bases and J gave up 4 bases, with 9 bases separating them. The length of the CDR3 is 14 residues. CDR3 region: CASSLWGGSTEAFF. Written as DNA, the CDR3 is TGTGCCAGCAGTTTATGGGGGGGGAGCACTGAAGCTTTCTTT.

This clone was seen once. The CDR3 DNA sequence: TGTGCCAGCAGCCAAGATTCAACTAACCCTCGGGAACTGTTTTTT. Translating gives CASSQDSTNPRELFF. The V gene is TRBV4-2, the J gene TRBJ1-4; D is uncertain. V was clipped by 0 bases and J by 12 bases, with 17 bases between them. The CDR3 runs to 15 residues. Germline V gene data show CDR1 as LGHNA and CDR2 as YNFKEQ.

This sequence joins TRBV5-4 and TRBJ1-1; 9 bases are a match to TRBD1. This CDR3 spans 15 amino acids. Germline CDR1 reads SGHNT; CDR2 reads YYREEE (reference sequence). With 0 bases clipped from V and 4 bases from J, the junction kept 4 bases outside the gene matches. The CDR3 region has the DNA TGTGCCAGCAGCTTGGGGGACAGGGAGGCCACTGAAGCTTTCTTT. Protein: CASSLGDREATEAFF.

The V and J genes are TRBV30 and TRBJ2-2, with 8 bases lining up with TRBD1. The V segment lost 2 bases and the J segment 6 bases; nucleotides outside the gene matches: 8. CDR1 and CDR2 (germline): GTSNPN, SVGIG (reference sequence). The CDR3 consists of 15 residues. The CDR3 sequence is CAWSIGQGWSGELFF. The CDR3, as DNA: TGTGCCTGGAGTATTGGACAGGGATGGTCCGGGGAGCTGTTTTTT.

The rearrangement links TRBV27 to TRBJ2-1; maybe TRBD2 (6 bases). The CDR3 extends over 15 amino acids. Germline V gene data show CDR1 as MNHEY and CDR2 as SMNVEV (reference sequence). V shed 5 bases and J shed 4 bases, with 15 bases lying between them. The CDR3 bases are TGTGCCAGCAGTCCATGGGGGACTGCGTACAATGAGCAGTTCTTC. This sequence encodes CASSPWGTAYNEQFF.

This chain uses TRBV30 with TRBJ2-1; possible D gene TRBD1, 5 bases. Trimming left V 2 bases short and J 3 bases short, with 8 bases between. Germline values: CDR1 GTSNPN, CDR2 SVGIG (reference sequence). CDR3 length: 13 amino acids. CDR3 bases: TGTGCCTGGAGTAAGGACAACTACAATGAGCAGTTCTTC. This encodes CAWSKDNYNEQFF.

The chain uses TRBV7-2 and TRBJ1-6; maybe TRBD1 (5 bases). This CDR3 is 15 amino acids long. V lost 5 bases, J lost 7 bases, and 15 bases lay in between. Germline V gene sequence: CDR1 SGHTA, CDR2 FQGNSA. The CDR3 loop reads CASSRGNLANSPLHF. CDR3 sequence (DNA): TGTGCCAGCAGCAGGGGCAACTTGGCCAATTCACCCCTCCACTTT.

This clone showed up just a few times. The rearrangement joins TRBV7-2 to TRBJ2-2, with 11 bases that match TRBD2. This CDR3 is built from 15 residues. J was trimmed by 5 bases and V by 3 bases; bases with no gene match: 2. The germline CDR1 and CDR2 sequences are SGHTA and FQGNSA. CDR3 protein: CASSFSGRGTGELFF. CDR3 nucleotide sequence: TGTGCCAGCAGCTTTAGCGGGAGGGGTACCGGGGAGCTGTTTTTT.

The rearrangement joins TRBV27 to TRBJ1-2, with D perhaps matching TRBD1 (6 bases). The CDR3 sequence is 14 residues long. Trimming took off 5 bases at V and 2 bases at J, with 12 bases between the two ends. Germline lookup yields CDR1 MNHEY and CDR2 SMNVEV (reference sequence). CDR3 DNA: TGTGCCAGCAGTCTCCAGAGGGGGAACTATGGCTACACCTTC. The encoded protein is CASSLQRGNYGYTF.

This chain joins TRBV6-5 and TRBJ1-2; D is unclear. This CDR3 is 12 amino acids long. V dropped 1 base and J dropped 8 bases, with 8 bases sitting between them. Germline-derived CDR1 and CDR2 are MNHEY and SVGAGI. This chain's CDR3 is CASSYLGRGYTF. CDR3 sequence (DNA): TGTGCCAGCAGTTACTTGGGTAGAGGCTACACCTTC.

The rearrangement links TRBV27 to TRBJ2-7; 10 bases fit TRBD1. The CDR3 runs to 16 residues. Germline V gene data show CDR1 as MNHEY and CDR2 as SMNVEV (reference sequence). With V trimmed by 4 bases and J by 3 bases, 9 bases remained unmatched. The CDR3 loop is CASSSPGTGVHYEQYF. For the CDR3, the DNA is TGTGCCAGCAGTTCCCCCGGGACAGGGGTCCACTACGAGCAGTACTTC.